Shown below are 5 T cell receptor beta chains from a single sample sequenced in a study of Graves' ophthalmopathy and Graves' hyperthyroidism. Transcripts of RNA were the source for amplifying TCR beta CDR3 regions. Second-round multiplex PCR came after a first-round RT-PCR that employed HTBI primers. TCRdb ran MiXCR on the multiplex PCR reads and lists one entry per CDR3 protein. The sample lists over 650,000 distinct CDR3 sequences, over 40% occurring once. Input material: peripheral blood. Every receptor here comes from an adult man with Graves' ophthalmopathy.

For this clonotype: The missing conserved phenylalanine or tryptophan at the end of this CDR3 makes a read error likely. The DNA is left out, because the CDR3 cannot be placed on it with certainty; the CDR3 is given as TCRdb lists it. This rearrangement joins TRBV25-1 to TRBJ1-4. Ends included, the CDR3 has 10 residues. CDR1 is MGHDK, CDR2 SYGVNS, per germline. The CDR3 sequence: CASSNRWGVH.

The rearrangement links TRBV29-1 to TRBJ2-5; D is ambiguous. Matching the DNA end better, TRBJ2-1 makes the J call doubtful. The CDR3 is 10 amino acids. Germline CDR1 is SQVTM and CDR2 is ANQGSEA. CDR3 in DNA: TGCAGCGTTTCATACAATGAGCAGTTCTTC. This sequence encodes CSVSYNEQFF.

This clonotype was recorded once. The V call is TRBV6-1, the J call TRBJ2-7; weak D call: TRBD1 (5 bases). CDR3 length: 14 amino acids. Germline CDR1 is MNHNS and CDR2 is SASEGT. The V gene lost 0 bases and the J gene lost 2 bases, with 8 bases spanning the gap. The CDR3 protein is CASSEADTPYEQYF. As DNA, the CDR3 is TGTGCCAGCAGTGAAGCGGACACCCCCTACGAGCAGTACTTC.

The chain uses TRBV2 and TRBJ1-2; 10 bases agree with TRBD1. The CDR3 totals 15 residues. V shed 6 bases, J shed 4 bases, and the junction held 8 bases outside the gene matches. Germline CDR1 and CDR2: SNHLY and FYNNEI. The DNA of the CDR3 is TGTGCCAGCAGCCCCGGGACAGGGGCAGGCTATGGCTACACCTTC. Its protein is CASSPGTGAGYGYTF.

The V call is TRBV12-3 or TRBV12-4, the J call TRBJ1-4; TRBD1 aligns across 7 bases. Unmatched junction bases numbered 8, after V lost 5 bases and J lost 8 bases. The CDR3 loop spans 14 amino acids. The CDR3 here is CASSPVTGREKLFF. As DNA, the CDR3 is TGTGCCAGCAGTCCCGTGACAGGGAGAGAAAAACTGTTTTTT.